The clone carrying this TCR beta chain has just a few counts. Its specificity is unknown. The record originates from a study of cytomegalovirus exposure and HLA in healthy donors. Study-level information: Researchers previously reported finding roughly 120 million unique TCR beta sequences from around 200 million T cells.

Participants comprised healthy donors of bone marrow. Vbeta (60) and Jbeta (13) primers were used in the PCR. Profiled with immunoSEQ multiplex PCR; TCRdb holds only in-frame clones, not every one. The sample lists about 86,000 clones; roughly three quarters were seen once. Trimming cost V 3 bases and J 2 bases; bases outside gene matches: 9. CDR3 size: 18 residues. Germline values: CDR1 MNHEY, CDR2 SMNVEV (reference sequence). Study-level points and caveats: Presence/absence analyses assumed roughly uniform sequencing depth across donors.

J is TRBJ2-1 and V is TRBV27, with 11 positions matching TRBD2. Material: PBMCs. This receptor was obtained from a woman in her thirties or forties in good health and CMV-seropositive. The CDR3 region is CASSLDPPTSGTYNEQFF. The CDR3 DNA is TGTGCCAGCAGTTTGGACCCACCGACTAGCGGGACCTACAATGAGCAGTTCTTC.